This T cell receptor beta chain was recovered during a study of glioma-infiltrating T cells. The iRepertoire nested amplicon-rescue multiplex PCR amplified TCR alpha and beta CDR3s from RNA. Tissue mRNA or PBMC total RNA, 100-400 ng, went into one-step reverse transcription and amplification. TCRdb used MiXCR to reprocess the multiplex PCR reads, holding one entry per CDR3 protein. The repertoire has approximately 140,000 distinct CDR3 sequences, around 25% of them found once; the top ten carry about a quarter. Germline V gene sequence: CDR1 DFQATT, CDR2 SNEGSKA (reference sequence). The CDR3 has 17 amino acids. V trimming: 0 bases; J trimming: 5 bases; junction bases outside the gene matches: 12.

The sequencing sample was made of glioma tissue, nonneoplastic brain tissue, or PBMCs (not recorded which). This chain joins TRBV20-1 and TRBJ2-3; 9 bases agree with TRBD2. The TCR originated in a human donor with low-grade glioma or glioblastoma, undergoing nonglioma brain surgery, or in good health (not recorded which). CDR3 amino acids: CSARDPPGRGGLDTQYF. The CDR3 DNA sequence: TGCAGTGCTAGAGACCCCCCAGGGCGGGGGGGCCTAGATACGCAGTATTTT.